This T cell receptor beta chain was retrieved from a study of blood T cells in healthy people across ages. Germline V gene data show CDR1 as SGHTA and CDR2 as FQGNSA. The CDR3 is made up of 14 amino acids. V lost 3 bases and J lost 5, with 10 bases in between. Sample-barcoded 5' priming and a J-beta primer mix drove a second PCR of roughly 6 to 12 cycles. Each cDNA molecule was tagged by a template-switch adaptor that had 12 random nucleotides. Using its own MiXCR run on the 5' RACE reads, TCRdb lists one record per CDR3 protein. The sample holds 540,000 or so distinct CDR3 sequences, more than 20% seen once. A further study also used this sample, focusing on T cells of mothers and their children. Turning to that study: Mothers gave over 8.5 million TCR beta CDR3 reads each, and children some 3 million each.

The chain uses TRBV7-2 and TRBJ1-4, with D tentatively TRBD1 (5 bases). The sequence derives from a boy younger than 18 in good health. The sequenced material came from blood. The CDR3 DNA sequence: TGTGCCAGCAGCTTGGGACGGAGGAATGAAAAACTGTTTTTT. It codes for CASSLGRRNEKLFF.